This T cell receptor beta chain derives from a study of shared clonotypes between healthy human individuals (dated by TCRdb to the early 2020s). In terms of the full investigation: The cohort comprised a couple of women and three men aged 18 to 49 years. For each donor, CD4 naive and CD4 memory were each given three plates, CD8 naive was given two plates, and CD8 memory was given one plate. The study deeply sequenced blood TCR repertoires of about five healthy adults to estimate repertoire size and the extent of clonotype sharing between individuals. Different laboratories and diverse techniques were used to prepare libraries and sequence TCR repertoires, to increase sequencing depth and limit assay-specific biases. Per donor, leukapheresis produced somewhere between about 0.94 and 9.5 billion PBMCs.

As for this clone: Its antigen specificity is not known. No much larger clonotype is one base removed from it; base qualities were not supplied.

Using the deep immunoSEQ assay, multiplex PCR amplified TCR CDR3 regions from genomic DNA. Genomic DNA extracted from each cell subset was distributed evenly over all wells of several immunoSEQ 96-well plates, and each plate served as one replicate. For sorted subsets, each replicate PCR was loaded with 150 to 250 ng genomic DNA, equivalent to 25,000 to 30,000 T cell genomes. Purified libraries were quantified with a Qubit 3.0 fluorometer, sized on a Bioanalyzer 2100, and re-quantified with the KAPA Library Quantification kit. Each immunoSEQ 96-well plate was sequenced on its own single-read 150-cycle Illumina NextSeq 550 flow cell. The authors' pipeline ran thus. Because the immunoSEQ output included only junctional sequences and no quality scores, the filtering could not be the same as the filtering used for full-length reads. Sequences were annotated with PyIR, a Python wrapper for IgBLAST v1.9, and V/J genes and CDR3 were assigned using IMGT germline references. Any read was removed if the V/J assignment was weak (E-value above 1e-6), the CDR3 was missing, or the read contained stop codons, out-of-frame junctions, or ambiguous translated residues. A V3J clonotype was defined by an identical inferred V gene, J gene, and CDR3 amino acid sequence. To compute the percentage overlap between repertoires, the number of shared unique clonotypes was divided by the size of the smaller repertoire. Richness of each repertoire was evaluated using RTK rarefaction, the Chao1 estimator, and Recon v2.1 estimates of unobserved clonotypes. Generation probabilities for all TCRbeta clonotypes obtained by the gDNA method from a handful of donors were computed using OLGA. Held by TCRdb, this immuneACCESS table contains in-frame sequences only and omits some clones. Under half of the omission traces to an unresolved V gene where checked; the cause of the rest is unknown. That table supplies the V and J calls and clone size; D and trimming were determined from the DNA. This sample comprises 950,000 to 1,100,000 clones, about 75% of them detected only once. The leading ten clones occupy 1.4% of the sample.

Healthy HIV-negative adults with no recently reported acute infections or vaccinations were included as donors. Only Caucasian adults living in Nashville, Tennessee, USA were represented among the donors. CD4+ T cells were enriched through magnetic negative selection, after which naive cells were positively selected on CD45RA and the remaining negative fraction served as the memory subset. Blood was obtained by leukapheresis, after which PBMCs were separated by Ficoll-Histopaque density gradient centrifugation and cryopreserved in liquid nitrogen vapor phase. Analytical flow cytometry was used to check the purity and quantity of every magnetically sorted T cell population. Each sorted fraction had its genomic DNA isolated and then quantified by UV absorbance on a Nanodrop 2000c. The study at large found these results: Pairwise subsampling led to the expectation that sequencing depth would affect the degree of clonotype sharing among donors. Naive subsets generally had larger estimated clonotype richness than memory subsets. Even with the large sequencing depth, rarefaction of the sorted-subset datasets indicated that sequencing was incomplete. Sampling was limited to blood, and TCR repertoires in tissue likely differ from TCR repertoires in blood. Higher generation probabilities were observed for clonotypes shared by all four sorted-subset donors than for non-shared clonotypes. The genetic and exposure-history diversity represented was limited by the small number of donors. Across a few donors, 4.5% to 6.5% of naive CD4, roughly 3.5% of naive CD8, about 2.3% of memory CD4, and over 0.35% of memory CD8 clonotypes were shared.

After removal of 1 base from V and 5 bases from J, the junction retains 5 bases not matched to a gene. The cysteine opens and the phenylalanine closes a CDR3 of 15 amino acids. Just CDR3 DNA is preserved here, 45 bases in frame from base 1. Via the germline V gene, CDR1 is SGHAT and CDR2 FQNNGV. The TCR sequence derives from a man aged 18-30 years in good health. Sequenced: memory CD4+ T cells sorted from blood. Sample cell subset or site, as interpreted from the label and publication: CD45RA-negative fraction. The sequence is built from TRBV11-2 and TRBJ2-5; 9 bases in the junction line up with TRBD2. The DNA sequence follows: TGTGCCAGCAGCTTAGGAGCGGGGGGCGAGGAGACCCAGTACTTC. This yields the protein CASSLGAGGEETQYF.